What follows describes a single T cell receptor (beta chain). The data stem from a study of T cell responses to AZD1222 COVID-19 vaccine. This CDR3 is built from 15 residues. Trimming took off 6 bases at V and 2 bases at J, with 14 bases between the two ends. Germline values: CDR1 SGHRS, CDR2 YFSETQ. This table comes from immunoSEQ multiplex PCR, and its TCRdb copy is limited to in-frame clones, with some not included. This table has roughly 120,000 clones, roughly 90% appearing once. V and J are TRBV5-1 and TRBJ2-2; no clear D. The TCR comes from an adult who received the AZD1222 COVID-19 vaccine. The starting material was peripheral blood, obtained 28 days after the second AZD1222 dose. The CDR3 sequence: CASTPTPVNTGELFF. The CDR3 DNA reads TGCGCCAGCACACCTACGCCAGTCAACACCGGGGAGCTGTTTTTT.